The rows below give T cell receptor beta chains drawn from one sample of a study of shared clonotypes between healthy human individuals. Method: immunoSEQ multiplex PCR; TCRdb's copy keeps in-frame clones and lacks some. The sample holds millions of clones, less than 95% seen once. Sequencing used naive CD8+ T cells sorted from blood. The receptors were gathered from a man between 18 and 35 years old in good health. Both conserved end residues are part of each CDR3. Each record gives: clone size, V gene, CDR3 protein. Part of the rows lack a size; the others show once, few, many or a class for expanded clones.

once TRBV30 CAWNPAPGPEAFF
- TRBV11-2 CASSFGAGVSYEQYF
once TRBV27 CASSLIRSSYEQYF
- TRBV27 CASSRVLGTGAYEQYF
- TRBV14 CASSQGTGSYEQYF
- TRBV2 CASSMSHVTGFHEQYF
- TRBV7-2 CASRFTSGSGDEQFF
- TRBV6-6 CASSWDSSYNEQFF
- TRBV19 CASSRGPGAEAFF
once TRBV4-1 CASSQSVSRGEETQYF
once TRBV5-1 CASSFRQDSYNSPLHF
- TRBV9 CASSVDGRAAHDEAFF
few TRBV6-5 CASQGLSYEQYF
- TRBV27 CASSLTGPFFDEQFF
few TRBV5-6 CASSLSGSSYEQYF
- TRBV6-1 CASSAWTGSSYEQYF
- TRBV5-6 CASSSTGSYEQYF
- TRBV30 CAWTSVANYGYTF